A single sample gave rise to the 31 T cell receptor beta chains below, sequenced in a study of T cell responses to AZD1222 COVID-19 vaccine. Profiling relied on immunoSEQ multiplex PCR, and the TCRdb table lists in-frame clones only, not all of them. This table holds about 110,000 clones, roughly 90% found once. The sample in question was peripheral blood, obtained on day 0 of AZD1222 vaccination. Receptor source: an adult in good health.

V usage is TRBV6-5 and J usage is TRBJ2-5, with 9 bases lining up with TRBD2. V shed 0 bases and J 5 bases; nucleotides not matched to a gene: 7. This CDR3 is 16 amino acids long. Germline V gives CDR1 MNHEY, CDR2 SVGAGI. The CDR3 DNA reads TGTGCCAGCAGTTACTCGGCCAGCGGGGGGAGGGAGACCCAGTACTTC. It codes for CASSYSASGGRETQYF.

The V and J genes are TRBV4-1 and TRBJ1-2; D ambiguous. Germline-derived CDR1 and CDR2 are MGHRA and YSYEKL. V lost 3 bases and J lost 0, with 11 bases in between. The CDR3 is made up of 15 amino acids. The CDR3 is CASSHERPSNYGYTF. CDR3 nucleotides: TGCGCCAGCAGCCATGAACGGCCCTCTAACTATGGCTACACCTTC.

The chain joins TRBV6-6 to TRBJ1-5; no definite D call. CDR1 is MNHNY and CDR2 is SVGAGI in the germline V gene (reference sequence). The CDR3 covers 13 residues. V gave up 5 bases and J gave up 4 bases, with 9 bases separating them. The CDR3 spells CASSVSSNQPQHF. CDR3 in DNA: TGTGCCAGCAGTGTCTCGTCTAATCAGCCCCAGCATTTT.

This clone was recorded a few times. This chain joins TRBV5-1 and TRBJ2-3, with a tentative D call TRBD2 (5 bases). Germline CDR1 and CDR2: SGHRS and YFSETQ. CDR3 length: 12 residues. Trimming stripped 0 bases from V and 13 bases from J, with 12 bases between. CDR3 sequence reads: CASSLEDSQEYF. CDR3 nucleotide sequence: TGCGCCAGCAGCTTGGAGGACTCGCAGGAGTATTTT.

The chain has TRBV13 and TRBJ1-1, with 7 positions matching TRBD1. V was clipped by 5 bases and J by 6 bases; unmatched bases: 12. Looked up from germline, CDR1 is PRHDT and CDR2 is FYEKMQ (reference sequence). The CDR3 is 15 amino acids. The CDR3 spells CASSTVTGKGAEAFF. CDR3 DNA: TGTGCCAGCAGCACCGTGACAGGGAAAGGGGCTGAAGCTTTCTTT.

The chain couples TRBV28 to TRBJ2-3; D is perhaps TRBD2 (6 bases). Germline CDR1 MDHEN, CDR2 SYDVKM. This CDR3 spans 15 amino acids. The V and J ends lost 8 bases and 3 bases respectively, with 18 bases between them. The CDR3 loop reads CASYTSLGLTDTQYF. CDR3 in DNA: TGTGCCAGCTATACCTCTTTAGGACTAACAGATACGCAGTATTTT.

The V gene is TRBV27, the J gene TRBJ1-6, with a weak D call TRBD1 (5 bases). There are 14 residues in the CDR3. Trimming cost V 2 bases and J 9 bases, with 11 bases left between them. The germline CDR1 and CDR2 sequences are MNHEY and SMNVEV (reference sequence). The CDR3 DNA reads TGTGCCAGCAGTTTAGGGACGGTTGGTTCACCCCTCCACTTT. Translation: CASSLGTVGSPLHF.

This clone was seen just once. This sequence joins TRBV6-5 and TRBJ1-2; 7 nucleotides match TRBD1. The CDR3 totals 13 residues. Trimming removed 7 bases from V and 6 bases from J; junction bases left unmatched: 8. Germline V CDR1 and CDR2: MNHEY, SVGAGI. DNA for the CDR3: TGTGCCAGCACTCCCGACAGGGCACATGGCTACACCTTC. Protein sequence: CASTPDRAHGYTF.

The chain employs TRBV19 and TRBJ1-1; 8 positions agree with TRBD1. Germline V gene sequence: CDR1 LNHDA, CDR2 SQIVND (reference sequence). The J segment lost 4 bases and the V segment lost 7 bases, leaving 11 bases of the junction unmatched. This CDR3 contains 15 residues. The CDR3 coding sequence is TGTGCCAGTATTCAACTCAGGGGGCCGGGCACTGAAGCTTTCTTT. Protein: CASIQLRGPGTEAFF.

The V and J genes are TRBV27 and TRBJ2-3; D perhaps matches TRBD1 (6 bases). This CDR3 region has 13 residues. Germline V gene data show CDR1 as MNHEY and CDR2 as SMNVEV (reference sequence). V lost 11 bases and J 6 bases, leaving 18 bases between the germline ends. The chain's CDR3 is CAARQGPPDTQYF. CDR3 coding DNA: TGTGCCGCTCGGCAGGGGCCCCCCGATACGCAGTATTTT.

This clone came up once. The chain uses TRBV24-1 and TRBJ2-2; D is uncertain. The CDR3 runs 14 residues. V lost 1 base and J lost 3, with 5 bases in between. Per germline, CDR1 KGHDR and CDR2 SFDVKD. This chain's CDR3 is CATSDLQYTGELFF. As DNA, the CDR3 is TGTGCCACCAGTGATTTACAGTACACCGGGGAGCTGTTTTTT.

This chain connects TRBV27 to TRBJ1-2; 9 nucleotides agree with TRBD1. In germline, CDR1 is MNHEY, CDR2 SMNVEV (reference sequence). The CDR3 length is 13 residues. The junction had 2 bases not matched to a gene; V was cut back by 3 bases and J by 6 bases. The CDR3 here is CASSFRDRDGYTF. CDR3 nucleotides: TGTGCCAGCAGTTTTCGGGACAGGGATGGCTACACCTTC.

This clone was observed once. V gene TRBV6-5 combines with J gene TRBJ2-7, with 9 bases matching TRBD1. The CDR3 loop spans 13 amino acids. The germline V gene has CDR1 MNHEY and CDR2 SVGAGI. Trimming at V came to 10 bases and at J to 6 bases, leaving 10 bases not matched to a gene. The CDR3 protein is CATVGTGLSEQYF. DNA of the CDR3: TGTGCCACCGTGGGGACAGGGCTTTCCGAGCAGTACTTC.

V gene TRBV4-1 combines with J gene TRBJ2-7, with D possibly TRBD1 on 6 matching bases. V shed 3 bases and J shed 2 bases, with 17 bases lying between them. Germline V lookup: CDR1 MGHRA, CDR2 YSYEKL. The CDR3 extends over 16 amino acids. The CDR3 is CASSQASQGPTYEQYF. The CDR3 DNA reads TGCGCCAGCAGCCAGGCCTCACAGGGTCCCACCTACGAGCAGTACTTC.

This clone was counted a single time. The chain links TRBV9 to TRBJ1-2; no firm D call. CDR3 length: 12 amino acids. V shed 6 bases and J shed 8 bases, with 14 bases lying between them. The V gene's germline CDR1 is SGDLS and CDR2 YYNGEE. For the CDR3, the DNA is TGTGCCAGCAACGTTGACCAGGAAGGCTACACCTTC. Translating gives CASNVDQEGYTF.

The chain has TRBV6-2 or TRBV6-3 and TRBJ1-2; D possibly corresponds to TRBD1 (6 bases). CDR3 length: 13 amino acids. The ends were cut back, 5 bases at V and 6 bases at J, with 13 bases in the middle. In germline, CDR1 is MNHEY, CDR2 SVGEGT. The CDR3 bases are TGTGCCAGCAGTCTAACAACAGGGAATGGCTACACCTTC. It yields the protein CASSLTTGNGYTF.

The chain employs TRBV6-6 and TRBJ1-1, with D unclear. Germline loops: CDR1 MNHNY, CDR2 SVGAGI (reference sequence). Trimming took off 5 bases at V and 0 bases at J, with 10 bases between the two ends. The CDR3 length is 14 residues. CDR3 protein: CASSDGRLNTEAFF. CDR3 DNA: TGTGCCAGCAGTGACGGGAGGTTGAACACTGAAGCTTTCTTT.

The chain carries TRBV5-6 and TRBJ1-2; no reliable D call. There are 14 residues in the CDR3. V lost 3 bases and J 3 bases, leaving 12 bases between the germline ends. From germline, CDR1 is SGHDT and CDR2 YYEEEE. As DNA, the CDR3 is TGTGCCAGCAGCTCGGTGGATCGGGACTATGGCTACACCTTC. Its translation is CASSSVDRDYGYTF.

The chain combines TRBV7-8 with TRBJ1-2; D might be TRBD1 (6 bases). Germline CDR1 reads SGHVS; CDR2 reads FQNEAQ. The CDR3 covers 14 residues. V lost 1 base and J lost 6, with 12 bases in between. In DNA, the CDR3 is TGTGCCAGCAGCTTAGACCCGACAGGAAATGGCTACACCTTC. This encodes CASSLDPTGNGYTF.

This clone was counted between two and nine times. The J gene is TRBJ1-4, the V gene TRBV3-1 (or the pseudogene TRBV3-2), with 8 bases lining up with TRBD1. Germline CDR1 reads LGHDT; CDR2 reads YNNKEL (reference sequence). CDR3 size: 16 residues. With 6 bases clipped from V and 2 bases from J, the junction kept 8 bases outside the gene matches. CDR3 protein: CASSINRGSTNEKLFF. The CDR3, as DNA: TGTGCCAGCAGTATAAACAGGGGGAGCACTAATGAAAAACTGTTTTTT.

The CDR3 nucleotides are TGTGCCAGCAGTACCTTAGACAGGGGTGGCAAAAACATTCAGTACTTC. This gives the protein CASSTLDRGGKNIQYF. J is TRBJ2-4 and V is TRBV27, with 8 bases lining up with TRBD1. CDR3 size: 16 residues. Germline CDR1 reads MNHEY; CDR2 reads SMNVEV (reference sequence). The V and J ends lost 5 bases and 3 bases, in that order; junction bases with no gene match: 9.

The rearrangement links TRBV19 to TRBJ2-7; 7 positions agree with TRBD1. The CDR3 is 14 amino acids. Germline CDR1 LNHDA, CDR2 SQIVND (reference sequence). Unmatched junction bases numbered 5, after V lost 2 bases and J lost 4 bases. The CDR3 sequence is CASSIRGGQYEQYF. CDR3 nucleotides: TGTGCCAGTAGTATAAGAGGGGGCCAATACGAGCAGTACTTC.

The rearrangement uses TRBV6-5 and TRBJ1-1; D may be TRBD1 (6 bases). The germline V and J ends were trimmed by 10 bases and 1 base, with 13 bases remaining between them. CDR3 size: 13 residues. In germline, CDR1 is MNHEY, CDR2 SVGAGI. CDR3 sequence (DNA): TGTGCCACTAGGAGGACAGCGAACACTGAAGCTTTCTTT. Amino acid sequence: CATRRTANTEAFF.

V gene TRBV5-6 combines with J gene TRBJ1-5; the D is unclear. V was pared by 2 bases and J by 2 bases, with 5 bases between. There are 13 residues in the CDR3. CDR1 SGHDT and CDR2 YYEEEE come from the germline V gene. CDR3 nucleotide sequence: TGTGCCAGCAGCTTAAGAGGCAATCAGCCCCAGCATTTT. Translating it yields CASSLRGNQPQHF.

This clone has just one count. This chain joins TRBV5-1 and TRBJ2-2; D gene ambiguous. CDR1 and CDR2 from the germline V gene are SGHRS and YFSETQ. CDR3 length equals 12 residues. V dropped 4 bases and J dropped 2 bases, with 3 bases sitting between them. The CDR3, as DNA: TGCGCCAGCAGCCCAAACACCGGGGAGCTGTTTTTT. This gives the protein CASSPNTGELFF.

The CDR3 DNA is TGTGCCAGCAGTTACCGGGACAGGGGTGTCTACGAGCAGTACTTC. Protein product: CASSYRDRGVYEQYF. This chain joins TRBV6-5 and TRBJ2-7; 10 bases map to TRBD1. The V and J ends lost 2 bases and 3 bases, in that order; junction bases with no gene match: 4. The CDR3 length is 15 residues. Looked up from germline, CDR1 is MNHEY and CDR2 is SVGAGI.

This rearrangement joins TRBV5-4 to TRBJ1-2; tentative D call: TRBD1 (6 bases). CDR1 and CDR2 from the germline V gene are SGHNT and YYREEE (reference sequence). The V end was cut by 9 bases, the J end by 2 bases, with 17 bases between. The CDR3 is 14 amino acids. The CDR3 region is CATRLGTQNYGYTF. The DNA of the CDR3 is TGTGCCACCCGCCTCGGGACACAGAACTATGGCTACACCTTC.

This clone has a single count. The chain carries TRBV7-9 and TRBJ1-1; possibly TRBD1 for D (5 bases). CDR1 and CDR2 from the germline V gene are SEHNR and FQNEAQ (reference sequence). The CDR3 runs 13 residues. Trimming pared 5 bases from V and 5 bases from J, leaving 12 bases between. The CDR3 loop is CASSRPPGTEAFF. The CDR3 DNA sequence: TGTGCCAGCAGCCGACCCCCAGGGACTGAAGCTTTCTTT. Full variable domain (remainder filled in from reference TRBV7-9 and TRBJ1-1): DTGVSQNPRHKITKRGQNVTFRCDPISEHNRLYWYRQTLGQGPEFLTYFQNEAQLEKSRLLSDRFSAERPKGSFSTLEIQRTEQGDSAMYLCASSRPPGTEAFFGQGTRLTVV.

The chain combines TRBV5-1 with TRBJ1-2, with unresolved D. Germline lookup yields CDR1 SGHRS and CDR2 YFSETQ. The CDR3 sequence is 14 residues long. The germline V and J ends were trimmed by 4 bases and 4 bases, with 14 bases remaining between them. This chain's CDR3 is CASSQTDPGYGYTF. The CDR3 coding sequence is TGCGCCAGCAGCCAGACTGACCCGGGCTATGGCTACACCTTC.

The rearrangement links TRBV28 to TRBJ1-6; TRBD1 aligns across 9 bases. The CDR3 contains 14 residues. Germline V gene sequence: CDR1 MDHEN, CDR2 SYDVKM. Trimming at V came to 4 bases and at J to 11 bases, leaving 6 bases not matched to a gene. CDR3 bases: TGTGCCAGCAGTTCCGGGACAGGGTGGACACCCCTCCACTTT. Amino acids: CASSSGTGWTPLHF.

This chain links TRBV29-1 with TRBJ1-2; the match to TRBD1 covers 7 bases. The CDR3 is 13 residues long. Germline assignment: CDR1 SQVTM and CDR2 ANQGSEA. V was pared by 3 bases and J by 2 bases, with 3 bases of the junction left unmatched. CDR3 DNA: TGCAGCGTTGAGATACAGGGGAACTATGGCTACACCTTC. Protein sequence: CSVEIQGNYGYTF.